These 3 T cell receptor beta chains were sequenced from one sample in a study of blood T cell repertoires in COVID-19. Libraries were prepared by immunoSEQ multiplex PCR; TCRdb keeps only in-frame clonotypes and omits some of them. The table lists roughly 130,000 clones, about 70% of them singletons. The sequenced sample was peripheral blood. These TCRs come from an elderly man with acute or convalescent COVID-19.

V usage is TRBV12-3 or TRBV12-4 and J usage is TRBJ2-1; possibly TRBD1 for D (6 bases). V lost 5 bases, J lost 10 bases, and 9 bases lay in between. The length of the CDR3 is 11 residues. The CDR3 DNA reads as TGTGCCAGCAGTGCCGGGACAGAGCAGTTCTTC. Its protein product is CASSAGTEQFF.

The genes are TRBV2 and TRBJ1-2; a possible D gene is TRBD1 (6 bases). V was trimmed by 9 bases and J by 0 bases, leaving 17 bases between them. This CDR3 comprises 15 residues. Germline lookup yields CDR1 SNHLY and CDR2 FYNNEI. CDR3 protein: CARWDIGATNYGYTF. In DNA, the CDR3 is TGTGCCAGATGGGACATTGGCGCTACTAACTATGGCTACACCTTC.

J is TRBJ1-3 and V is TRBV7-2; 7 nucleotides line up with TRBD1. Germline V CDR1 and CDR2: SGHTA, FQGNSA. This CDR3 is 15 amino acids long. The V segment lost 5 bases and the J segment 2 bases; nucleotides outside the gene matches: 6. The CDR3 coding sequence is TGTGCCAGCAGCCCTTACAGGGGCCCTGGAAACACCATATATTTT. Translation gives CASSPYRGPGNTIYF.